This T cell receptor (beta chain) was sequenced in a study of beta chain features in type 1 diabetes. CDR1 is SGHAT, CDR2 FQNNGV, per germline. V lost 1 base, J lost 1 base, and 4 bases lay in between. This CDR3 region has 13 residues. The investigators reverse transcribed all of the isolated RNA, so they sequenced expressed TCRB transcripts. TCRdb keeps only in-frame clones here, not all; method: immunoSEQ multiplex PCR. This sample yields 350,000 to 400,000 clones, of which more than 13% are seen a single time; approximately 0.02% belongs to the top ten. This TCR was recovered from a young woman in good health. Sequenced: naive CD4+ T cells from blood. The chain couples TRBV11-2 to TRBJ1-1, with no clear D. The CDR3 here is CASSLAENTEAFF. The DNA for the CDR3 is TGTGCCAGCAGCTTAGCAGAGAACACTGAAGCTTTCTTT. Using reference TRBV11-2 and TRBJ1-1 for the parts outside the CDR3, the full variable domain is EAGVAQSPRYKIIEKRQSVAFWCNPISGHATLYWYQQILGQGPKLLIQFQNNGVVDDSQLPKDRFSAERLKGVDSTLKIQPAKLEDSAVYLCASSLAENTEAFFGQGTRLTVV.